Each of the 22 T cell receptor beta chains below was sequenced from the same sample in a study of spatial heterogeneity in lung cancer. TCRdb recomputed calls from the 5' RACE reads with MiXCR, one row per CDR3 protein. The table lists some 100,000 distinct CDR3 sequences, roughly 12% of them singletons. As to time point: sample taken at primary tumor resection. TCRs were sequenced from unsorted whole RNA of tumor, nontumor lung or PBMC. The sequencing here drew on PBMCs, taken at surgery. These receptors came from a male donor with early-stage non-small cell lung cancer.

This clonotype was observed a few times. The rearrangement joins TRBV7-2 to TRBJ2-2; D gene uncertain. The CDR3 covers 15 residues. V was cut by 3 bases and J by 5 bases, with 13 bases left in between. Germline CDR1 and CDR2: SGHTA and FQGNSA. The CDR3 nucleotides are TGTGCCAGCAGCTTCTCAAGGATGCAGACCGGGGAGCTGTTTTTT. It encodes CASSFSRMQTGELFF.

For the CDR3, the DNA is TGCAGCGTGGAGCTTGGGACTAGCGGGACCTACGAGCAGTACTTC. Its protein is CSVELGTSGTYEQYF. V gene TRBV29-1 combines with J gene TRBJ2-7; 13 nucleotides align to TRBD2. The CDR3 sequence is 15 residues long. The V gene's germline CDR1 is SQVTM and CDR2 ANQGSEA. The ends lost 6 bases at V and 2 bases at J; junction bases unmatched: 7.

There are a few counts of this clonotype. The CDR3 DNA reads TGTGCCACCAGCAGAGGGTCCGGGACTAGACTGGAGCAGTTCTTC. Encoded protein: CATSRGSGTRLEQFF. The V gene is TRBV15, the J gene TRBJ2-1; the match to TRBD2 covers 8 bases. Looked up from germline, CDR1 is LNHNV and CDR2 is YYDKDF (reference sequence). V gave up 1 base and J gave up 10 bases; unmatched junction bases: 9. CDR3 length: 15 amino acids.

In the case of this clonotype: An end of the junction does not agree with germline; a read error may underlie this. The V gene is TRBV5-1, the J gene TRBJ2-6; D gene uncertain. This CDR3 comprises 14 residues. Per germline, CDR1 SGHRS and CDR2 YFSETQ. The CDR3: CASRLVTGANVLTF. CDR3 sequence (DNA): TGCGCCAGCAGGTTGGTGACTGGGGCCAACGTCCTGACTTTC. The full variable domain, with the rest looked up from reference TRBV5-1 and TRBJ2-6, is KAGVTQTPRYLIKTRGQQVTLSCSPISGHRSVSWYQQTPGQGLQFLFEYFSETQRNKGNFPGRFSGRQFSNSRSEMNVSTLELGDSALYLCASRLVTGANVLTFGAGSRLTVL.

This clonotype was seen only a few times. At one boundary the junction diverges from the germline segment, which might be a read error. The chain employs TRBV11-1 and TRBJ2-3; D is possibly TRBD1 (5 bases). Per germline, CDR1 SGHAT and CDR2 FQDESV (reference sequence). This CDR3 spans 11 amino acids. The CDR3 loop reads CASSLRDRQYF. CDR3 DNA: TGTGCCAGCAGCCTCAGGGATAGGCAGTATTTT.

The V gene is TRBV20-1, the J gene TRBJ2-2; D is unresolved. There are 16 residues in the CDR3. Trimming removed 0 bases from V and 1 base from J, with 12 bases in between. Germline values: CDR1 DFQATT, CDR2 SNEGSKA (reference sequence). DNA for the CDR3: TGCAGTGCTAGAGATGTCTTTAGAGGGAACACCGGGGAGCTGTTTTTT. Protein: CSARDVFRGNTGELFF.

This clonotype has a handful of counts. V and J are TRBV4-1 and TRBJ1-2, with D hard to call. Trimming took off 4 bases at V and 5 bases at J, with 17 bases between the two ends. Looked up from germline, CDR1 is MGHRA and CDR2 is YSYEKL. This CDR3 is 15 amino acids long. For the CDR3, the DNA is TGCGCCAGCAGCCCTGACCCCCAAGGGAATTATGGCTACACCTTC. Its protein is CASSPDPQGNYGYTF.

As DNA, the CDR3 is TGTGCCAGCAGCGTGGGCTTATACGCGAACACCGGGGAGCTGTTTTTT. Protein: CASSVGLYANTGELFF. The V call is TRBV9, the J call TRBJ2-2; D is unclear. The germline CDR1 and CDR2 sequences are SGDLS and YYNGEE. Between the trimmed V and J ends, which lost 2 bases and 0 bases, there was a span of 11 bases. The CDR3 runs 16 residues.

This clonotype was detected a few times. The gene calls are TRBV7-6 and TRBJ2-5; 11 positions match TRBD2. The CDR3 contains 17 residues. Germline CDR1 reads SGHVS; CDR2 reads FNYEAQ. V was pared by 2 bases and J by 5 bases, with 10 bases of the junction left unmatched. The chain's CDR3 is CASSLYILAGVTETQYF. DNA for the CDR3: TGTGCCAGCAGCTTATATATACTAGCGGGAGTCACCGAGACCCAGTACTTC. The whole variable domain, filled in from reference TRBV7-6 and TRBJ2-5, reads GAGVSQSPRYKVTKRGQDVALRCDPISGHVSLYWYRQALGQGPEFLTYFNYEAQQDKSGLPNDRFSAERPEGSISTLTIQRTEQRDSAMYRCASSLYILAGVTETQYFGPGTRLLVL.

This clonotype has a count of ten or more. This chain connects TRBV20-1 to TRBJ1-5; 10 bases are shared with TRBD1. The CDR3 covers 15 residues. The germline V gene has CDR1 DFQATT and CDR2 SNEGSKA (reference sequence). V was clipped by 1 base and J by 6 bases; unmatched bases: 6. CDR3 amino acids: CSARVVTGGGQPQHF. CDR3 bases: TGCAGTGCTAGAGTTGTGACAGGGGGCGGTCAGCCCCAGCATTTT.

V is TRBV10-3 and J is TRBJ2-1, with 12 bases aligning to TRBD2. The CDR3 sequence is 16 residues long. Per the germline V gene, CDR1 is ENHRY and CDR2 is SYGVKD. V was clipped by 0 bases and J by 7 bases; unmatched bases: 4. CDR3 sequence reads: CAISESTSGSFNEQFF. The CDR3, as DNA: TGTGCCATCAGTGAGTCGACTAGCGGGAGCTTTAATGAGCAGTTCTTC.

This clonotype was found a few times. The CDR3 spells CSALRTGGDTQYF. The CDR3 DNA reads as TGCAGTGCCCTGCGGACAGGTGGAGATACGCAGTATTTT. This chain joins TRBV20-1 and TRBJ2-3; 7 bases line up with TRBD1. V lost 6 bases to trimming and J lost 5 bases; unmatched junction nucleotides: 8. CDR1 and CDR2 (germline): DFQATT, SNEGSKA (reference sequence). This CDR3 has 13 residues.

This clonotype has just a few counts. This rearrangement joins TRBV24-1 to TRBJ2-2; TRBD1 matches at 7 bases. This CDR3 has 15 residues. Germline V gene data show CDR1 as KGHDR and CDR2 as SFDVKD. V lost 2 bases to trimming and J lost 7 bases; unmatched junction nucleotides: 6. CDR3 in DNA: TGTGCCACCAGTGATTACAGGGGTAAGGGCGGGGAGCTGTTTTTT. Translation: CATSDYRGKGGELFF.

About this clonotype: This may arise from a read error, as a much more abundant clone is one base away. The chain couples TRBV11-2 to TRBJ1-5; no firm D call. The length of the CDR3 is 13 residues. Germline CDR1 reads SGHAT; CDR2 reads FQNNGV. V lost 1 base and J 7 bases, leaving 8 bases between the germline ends. CDR3 residues: CASSLGPTQPQHF. In DNA form, the CDR3 reads TGTGCCAGCAGCTTAGGCCCCACACAGCCCCAGCATTTT.

The chain carries TRBV7-2 and TRBJ2-1; no clear D. Deletions cut 5 bases from V and 8 bases from J, with 13 bases between. This CDR3 has 13 amino acids. CDR1 and CDR2 from the germline V gene are SGHTA and FQGNSA. CDR3 nucleotides: TGTGCCAGCAGCACCTACACCCAGGATGAGCAGTTCTTC. Protein product: CASSTYTQDEQFF.

J is TRBJ2-1 and V is TRBV6-2 or TRBV6-3; 9 bases line up with TRBD2. The ends lost 7 bases at V and 0 bases at J; junction bases unmatched: 13. The CDR3 extends over 18 amino acids. From germline, CDR1 is MNHEY and CDR2 SVGEGT. CDR3 sequence (DNA): TGTGCCAGCATAGAGGTAGCGGGAGCATCGGGCTCCTACAATGAGCAGTTCTTC. Its protein is CASIEVAGASGSYNEQFF.

The J gene is TRBJ2-1, the V gene TRBV3-1, with TRBD2 matching over 10 bases. Germline CDR1 is LGHDT and CDR2 is YNNKEL (reference sequence). This CDR3 spans 16 amino acids. Trimming cost V 1 base and J 7 bases; bases outside gene matches: 7. The CDR3, as DNA: TGTGCCAGCAGCCAAGCGGTCACTAGCGGGGCGAATGAGCAGTTCTTC. Its protein product is CASSQAVTSGANEQFF.

This clonotype was counted ten times or more. The V call is TRBV11-1, the J call TRBJ2-1, with TRBD2 matching 8 bases. V was pared by 2 bases and J by 4 bases, with 4 bases of the junction left unmatched. CDR3 length: 15 amino acids. Per germline, CDR1 SGHAT and CDR2 FQDESV (reference sequence). The CDR3, as DNA: TGTGCCAGCAGCTTAACTAGCGGACCTTACAATGAGCAGTTCTTC. Protein product: CASSLTSGPYNEQFF.

The chain employs TRBV5-1 and TRBJ1-4, with unresolved D. Trimming removed 4 bases from V and 7 bases from J, with 17 bases in between. The germline gives CDR1 SGHRS, CDR2 YFSETQ. The CDR3 runs 15 residues. CDR3 sequence reads: CASSLEPQSAEKLFF. DNA for the CDR3: TGCGCCAGCAGCCTGGAGCCTCAGTCCGCTGAAAAACTGTTTTTT.

The chain joins TRBV7-2 to TRBJ1-4, with unresolved D. This CDR3 is built from 15 residues. Germline values: CDR1 SGHTA, CDR2 FQGNSA. V was pared by 1 base and J by 4 bases, with 10 bases between. CDR3 in amino acids: CASSLVSGLNEKLFF. Here the CDR3 DNA reads TGTGCCAGCAGCTTAGTGTCAGGCCTTAATGAAAAACTGTTTTTT.

This clonotype was seen a few times. V and J are TRBV5-5 and TRBJ2-7; 9 bases align to TRBD1. Trimming at V came to 1 base and at J to 2 bases, leaving 7 bases not matched to a gene. This CDR3 is built from 16 residues. Germline CDR1 reads SGHKS; CDR2 reads YYEKEE (reference sequence). In nucleotides, the CDR3 is TGTGCCAGCAGCTTGTTGTCCGGGACAGGGACCTACGAGCAGTACTTC. Translated: CASSLLSGTGTYEQYF.

The sample holds a few counts of this clonotype. This sequence joins TRBV11-2 and TRBJ2-5; 7 nucleotides match TRBD2. V lost 3 bases and J lost 1; bases outside the gene matches: 2. CDR3 length equals 14 residues. Germline CDR1 and CDR2: SGHAT and FQNNGV. This CDR3 reads CASSFRGGQETQYF. CDR3 coding DNA: TGTGCCAGCAGCTTTCGCGGGGGCCAAGAGACCCAGTACTTC.